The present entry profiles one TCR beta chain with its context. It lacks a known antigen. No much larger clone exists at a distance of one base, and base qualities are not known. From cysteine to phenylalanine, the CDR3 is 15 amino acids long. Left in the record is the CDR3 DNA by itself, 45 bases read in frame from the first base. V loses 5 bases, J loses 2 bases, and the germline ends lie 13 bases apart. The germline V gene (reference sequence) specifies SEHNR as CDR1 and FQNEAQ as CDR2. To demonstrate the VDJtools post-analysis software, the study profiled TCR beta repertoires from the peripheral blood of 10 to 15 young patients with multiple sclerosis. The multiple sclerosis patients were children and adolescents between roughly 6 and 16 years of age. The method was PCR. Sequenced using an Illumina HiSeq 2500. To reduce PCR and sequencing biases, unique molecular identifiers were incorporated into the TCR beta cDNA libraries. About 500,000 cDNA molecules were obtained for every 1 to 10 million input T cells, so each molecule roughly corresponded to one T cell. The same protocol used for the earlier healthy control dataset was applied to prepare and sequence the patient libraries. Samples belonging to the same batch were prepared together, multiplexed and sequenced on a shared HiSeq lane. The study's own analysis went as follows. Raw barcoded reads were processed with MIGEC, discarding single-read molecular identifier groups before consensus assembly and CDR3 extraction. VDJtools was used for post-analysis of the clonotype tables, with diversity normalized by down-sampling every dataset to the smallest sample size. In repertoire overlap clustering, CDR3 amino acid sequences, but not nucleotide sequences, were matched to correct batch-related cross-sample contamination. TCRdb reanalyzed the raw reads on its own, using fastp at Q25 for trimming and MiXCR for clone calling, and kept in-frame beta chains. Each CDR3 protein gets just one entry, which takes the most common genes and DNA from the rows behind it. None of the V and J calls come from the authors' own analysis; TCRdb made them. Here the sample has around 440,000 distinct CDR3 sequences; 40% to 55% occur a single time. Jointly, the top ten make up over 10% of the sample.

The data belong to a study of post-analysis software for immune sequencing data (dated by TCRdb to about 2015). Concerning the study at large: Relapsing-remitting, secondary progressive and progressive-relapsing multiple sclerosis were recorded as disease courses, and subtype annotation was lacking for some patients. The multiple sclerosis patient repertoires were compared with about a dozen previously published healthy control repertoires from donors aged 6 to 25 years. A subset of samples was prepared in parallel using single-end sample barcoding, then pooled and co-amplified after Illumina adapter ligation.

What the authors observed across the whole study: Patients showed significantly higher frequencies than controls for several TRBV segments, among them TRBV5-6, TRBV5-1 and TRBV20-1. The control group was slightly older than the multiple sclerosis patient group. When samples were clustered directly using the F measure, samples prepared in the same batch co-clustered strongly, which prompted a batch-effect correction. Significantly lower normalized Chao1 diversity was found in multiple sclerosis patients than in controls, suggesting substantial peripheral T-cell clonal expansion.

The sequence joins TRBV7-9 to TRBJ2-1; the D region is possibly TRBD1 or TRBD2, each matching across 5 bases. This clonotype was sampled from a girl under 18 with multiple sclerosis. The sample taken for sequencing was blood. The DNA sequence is TGTGCCAGCAGCATCCGGGACCCTGCCTACAATGAGCAGTTCTTC. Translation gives CASSIRDPAYNEQFF.